What follows are 3 T cell receptor beta chains derived from one specimen sequenced in a study of HIV-infected children after antiretroviral therapy interruption. RNA-based 3' RACE libraries used unique molecular identifiers. TCRdb recomputed calls from the 3' RACE reads with MiXCR, one row per CDR3 protein. The table has about 89,000 distinct CDR3 sequences, around 6.9% seen once; the top ten hold 0.85% to 1.3%. Described treatment: PENTA 11 planned treatment interruption arm or continuous ART arm. The source material was CD45RA+ CD4+ T cells from PBMCs, pooled from several time points, sampled from a donor given antiretroviral therapy, either interrupted or continuous. Regarding subset: naive CD4+ CD45RA+ CD45RO- T cells. Receptor source: a pool of human donors with HIV.

This clonotype has ten or more counts. The V call is TRBV7-2, the J call TRBJ2-3, with D perhaps TRBD2 (6 bases). The V end was cut by 0 bases, the J end by 2 bases, with 9 bases between. The germline gives CDR1 SGHTA, CDR2 FQGNSA. This CDR3 is built from 15 residues. Written as DNA, the CDR3 is TGTGCCAGCAGCTTAGCAGGAGGGTCCACAGATACGCAGTATTTT. Encoded protein: CASSLAGGSTDTQYF.

This clonotype was recorded at least ten times. The chain has TRBV7-2 and TRBJ2-3; 13 bases line up with TRBD2. Looked up from germline, CDR1 is SGHTA and CDR2 is FQGNSA. Trimming removed 5 bases from V and 0 bases from J; junction bases left unmatched: 11. The CDR3 is made up of 19 amino acids. The CDR3 reads CASSQGRLAGGDSTDTQYF. Here the CDR3 DNA reads TGTGCCAGCAGCCAGGGACGACTAGCGGGGGGCGACAGCACAGATACGCAGTATTTT. Supplemented by reference TRBV7-2 and TRBJ2-3, the full variable domain reads GAGVSQSPSNKVTEKGKDVELRCDPISGHTALYWYRQSLGQGLEFLIYFQGNSAPDKSGLPSDRFSAERTGGSVSTLTIQRTQQEDSAVYLCASSQGRLAGGDSTDTQYFGPGTRLTVL.

This clonotype was seen repeatedly, ten times or more. The rearrangement links TRBV18 to TRBJ1-1, with unresolved D. CDR1 and CDR2 (germline): KGHSH, LQKENI. V shed 0 bases and J shed 6 bases, with 8 bases lying between them. The CDR3 extends over 13 amino acids. The CDR3 DNA sequence: TGTGCCAGCTCACCACCCTCGCAGCCTGAAGCTTTCTTT. This gives the protein CASSPPSQPEAFF.